The clone carrying this T cell receptor (beta chain) was counted once. The antigen remains undetermined. Donors gave roughly 10 milliliters of peripheral blood apiece. Primers used in a second PCR of roughly 6 to 11 cycles were a sample-barcoded 5' primer and a J-beta primer mix. TCRdb re-analysed the 5' RACE reads in MiXCR, keeping a single row per CDR3 protein. The sample lists 950,000 to 1,200,000 distinct CDR3 sequences; less than 45% were seen once. CDR1 and CDR2 (germline): LGHNA, YNFKEQ. V dropped 6 bases and J dropped 7 bases, with 18 bases sitting between them. The CDR3 is made up of 15 amino acids. The data belong to a study of blood T cells in healthy people across ages. Findings of the study overall: As naive T cell percentage varied, TCR beta diversity correlated strongly with it. Unsorted PBMCs prevented conclusive naive versus antigen-experienced comparison. More naive CD4+ cells and higher diversity were found in long-lived than in aged donors.

This clonotype was sampled from a man younger than 35 in good health. The sequenced sample consisted of blood. This chain joins TRBV4-2 and TRBJ1-4; D perhaps matches TRBD1 (5 bases). The CDR3 nucleotides read TGTGCCAGCAGACGTTCCAACGCTAGGGGTGAAAAACTGTTTTTT. It is translated as CASRRSNARGEKLFF.